One T cell receptor (beta chain) is described in this entry. Its target is unknown. Trimming pared 2 bases from V and 1 base from J, leaving 9 bases between. In germline, CDR1 is MDHEN, CDR2 SYDVKM. The CDR3 covers 15 residues. The data belong to a study of T cells in narcolepsy. Whole-study context: Donors had narcolepsy type 1 or type 2, or were healthy controls. Findings and caveats of the study: Comparing one patient's CSF and blood CD4+ clonotypes highlighted HCRT- and TRIB2-specific autoreactive clonotypes. Healthy controls reportedly lacked the autoreactive clonotypes serially found in patients' blood.

Only in-frame clones appear in the TCRdb table, and some are missing; sequencing was by immunoSEQ multiplex PCR. This table has about 20,000 clones, around four fifths appearing once. Sequenced material: memory (CD45RA-) CD4+ T cells from blood. This receptor was obtained from a human donor in good health. The chain has TRBV28 and TRBJ1-5; D call uncertain. CDR3 protein: CASSLGLLSNQPQHF. The CDR3 DNA follows: TGTGCCAGCAGTTTAGGACTACTGAGCAATCAGCCCCAGCATTTT.